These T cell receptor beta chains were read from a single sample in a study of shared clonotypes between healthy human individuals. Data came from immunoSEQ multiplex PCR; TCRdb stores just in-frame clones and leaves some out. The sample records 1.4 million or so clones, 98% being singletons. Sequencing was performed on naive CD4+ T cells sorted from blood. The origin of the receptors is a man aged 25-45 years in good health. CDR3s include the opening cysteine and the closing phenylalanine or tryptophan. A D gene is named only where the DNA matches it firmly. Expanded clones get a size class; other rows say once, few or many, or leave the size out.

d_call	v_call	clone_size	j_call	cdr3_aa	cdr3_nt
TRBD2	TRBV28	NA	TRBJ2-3	CASPKSGRGTDTQYF	TGTGCCAGCCCCAAGAGCGGGAGGGGCACAGATACGCAGTATTTT
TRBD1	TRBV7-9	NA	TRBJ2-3	CASSLPTGTKNTQYF	TGTGCCAGCAGCTTGCCGACAGGGACGAAGAATACGCAGTATTTT
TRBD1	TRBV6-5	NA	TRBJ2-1	CASSSSTGRNEQFF	TGTGCCAGCAGTTCATCGACAGGGCGCAATGAGCAGTTCTTC
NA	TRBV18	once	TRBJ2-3	CASSPLSVFGTDTQYF	TGTGCCAGCTCACCACTCTCGGTATTTGGCACAGATACGCAGTATTTT
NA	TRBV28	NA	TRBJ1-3	CASSSPRGLSGNTIYF	TGTGCCAGCAGTTCCCCCAGGGGCCTCTCTGGAAACACCATATATTTT
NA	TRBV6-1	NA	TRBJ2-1	CASSDGAEQFF	TGTGCCAGCAGTGACGGGGCTGAGCAGTTCTTC
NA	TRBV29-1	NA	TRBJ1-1	CSVDGTGMNTEAFF	TGCAGCGTGGACGGAACAGGGATGAACACTGAAGCTTTCTTT
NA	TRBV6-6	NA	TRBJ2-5	CASMGGLGTQYF	TGTGCCAGCATGGGGGGCTTAGGGACCCAGTACTTC
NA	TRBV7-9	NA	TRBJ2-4	CASSMGPLRLDIQYF	TGTGCCAGCAGCATGGGCCCATTGCGTCTGGACATTCAGTACTTC
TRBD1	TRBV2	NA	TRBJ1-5	CASSELKGAIYQPQHF	TGTGCCAGCAGTGAATTAAAGGGGGCGATTTACCAGCCCCAGCATTTT
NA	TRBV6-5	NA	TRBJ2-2	CATRWGITGELFF	TGTGCCACCCGATGGGGCATCACCGGGGAGCTGTTTTTT
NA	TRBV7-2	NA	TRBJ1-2	CASSLSFVYGYTF	TGTGCCAGCAGCCTGAGTTTCGTCTATGGCTACACCTTC
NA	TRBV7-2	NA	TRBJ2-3	CASSSKTGRNTDTQYF	TGTGCCAGCAGCTCTAAGACCGGGCGCAACACAGATACGCAGTATTTT
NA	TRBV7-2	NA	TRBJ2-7	CASSLGFGEQYF	TGTGCCAGCAGCTTAGGGTTTGGCGAGCAGTACTTC
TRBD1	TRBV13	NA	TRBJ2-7	CASSALTDRAANPYEQYF	TGTGCCAGCAGCGCTCTAACGGACAGGGCCGCGAATCCCTACGAGCAGTACTTC
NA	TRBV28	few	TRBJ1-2	CASTTANYGYTF	TGTGCCAGCACCACAGCTAACTATGGCTACACCTTC
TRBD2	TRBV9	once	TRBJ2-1	CASSVSLAGVGVSEQFF	TGTGCCAGCAGCGTCTCACTAGCGGGAGTGGGGGTTTCGGAGCAGTTCTTC
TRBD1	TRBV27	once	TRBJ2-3	CASSSLTGTGGADTQYF	TGTGCCAGCAGTTCCTTAACCGGGACAGGGGGCGCAGATACGCAGTATTTT
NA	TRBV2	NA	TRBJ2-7	CASGWTAFYEQYF	TGTGCCAGCGGGTGGACAGCTTTCTACGAGCAGTACTTC
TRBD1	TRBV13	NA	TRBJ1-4	CASNNRENRGVEKLFF	TGTGCCAGCAACAATCGGGAGAACAGGGGGGTTGAAAAACTGTTTTTT
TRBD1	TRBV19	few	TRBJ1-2	CATTAGTGSSYTF	TGTGCCACCACCGCCGGGACAGGGAGCAGCTACACCTTC
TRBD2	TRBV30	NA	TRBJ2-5	CAWSVLAGGGGETQYF	TGTGCCTGGAGTGTACTAGCGGGAGGTGGAGGAGAGACCCAGTACTTC
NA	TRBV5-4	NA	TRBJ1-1	CASSSSGSNEAFF	TGTGCCAGCAGCTCGTCGGGAAGCAATGAAGCTTTCTTT
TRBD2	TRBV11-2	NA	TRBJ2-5	CASSLRLAGETQYF	TGTGCCAGCAGCTTACGGCTAGCGGGAGAGACCCAGTACTTC
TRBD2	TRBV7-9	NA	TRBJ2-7	CASSPEGSTSGFHYEQYF	TGTGCCAGCAGCCCCGAGGGGTCGACTAGCGGGTTTCACTACGAGCAGTACTTC
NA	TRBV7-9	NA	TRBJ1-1	CASSFEGGTEAFF	TGTGCCAGCAGCTTCGAGGGGGGCACTGAAGCTTTCTTT
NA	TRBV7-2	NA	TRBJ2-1	CASTTSSGRENEQFF	TGTGCCAGCACTACCTCGTCGGGACGGGAGAATGAGCAGTTCTTC
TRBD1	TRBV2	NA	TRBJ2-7	CASTPGGQGDYEQYF	TGTGCCAGTACACCGGGGGGACAGGGGGACTACGAGCAGTACTTC
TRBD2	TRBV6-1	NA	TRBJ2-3	CASMLAGGPDTQYF	TGTGCCAGCATGTTAGCGGGAGGGCCCGATACGCAGTATTTT
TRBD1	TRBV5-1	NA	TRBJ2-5	CASSLMTGGLETQYF	TGCGCCAGCAGCTTGATGACAGGGGGGTTGGAGACCCAGTACTTC
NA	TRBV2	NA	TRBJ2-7	CASSDWGAFTYEQYF	TGTGCCAGCAGTGATTGGGGGGCCTTTACCTACGAGCAGTACTTC
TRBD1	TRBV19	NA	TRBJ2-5	CASSFDRGGETQYF	TGTGCCAGTAGTTTCGACAGGGGAGGAGAGACCCAGTACTTC
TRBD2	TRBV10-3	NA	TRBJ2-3	CAISESSSGRRTDTQYF	TGTGCCATCAGTGAGAGTTCTAGCGGGAGGAGGACAGATACGCAGTATTTT
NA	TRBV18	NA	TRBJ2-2	CASSPWALGTGELFF	TGTGCCAGCTCACCATGGGCCCTTGGAACCGGGGAGCTGTTTTTT
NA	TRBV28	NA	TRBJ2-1	CASSFLAGDEQFF	TGTGCCAGCAGTTTCCTAGCCGGGGATGAGCAGTTCTTC
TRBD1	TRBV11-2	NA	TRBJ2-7	CASNQGDSYEQYF	TGTGCCAGCAACCAGGGGGACTCCTACGAGCAGTACTTC
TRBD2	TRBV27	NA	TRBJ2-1	CASSSLAGAYNEQFF	TGTGCCAGCAGTTCTCTAGCGGGTGCCTACAATGAGCAGTTCTTC
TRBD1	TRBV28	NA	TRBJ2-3	CASSPGTAQDTQYF	TGTGCCAGCAGTCCCGGGACAGCCCAGGATACGCAGTATTTT
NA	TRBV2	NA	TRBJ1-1	CAILRQLNTEAFF	TGTGCCATCCTTCGACAGTTGAACACTGAAGCTTTCTTT
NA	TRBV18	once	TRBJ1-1	CASSPGGAGTEAFF	TGTGCCAGCTCACCGGGGGGCGCGGGCACTGAAGCTTTCTTT
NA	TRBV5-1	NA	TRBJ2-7	CASGMASSYEQYF	TGCGCCAGCGGCATGGCTAGCTCCTACGAGCAGTACTTC
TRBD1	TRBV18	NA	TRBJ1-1	CASSIKTGAGVNTEAFF	TGTGCCAGCTCAATCAAAACAGGGGCTGGGGTGAACACTGAAGCTTTCTTT
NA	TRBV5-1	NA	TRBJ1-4	CASSLAGLREKLFF	TGCGCCAGCAGCTTGGCTGGGTTACGTGAAAAACTGTTTTTT
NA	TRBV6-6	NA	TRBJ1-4	CASSYSDGEKLFF	TGTGCCAGCAGTTACTCGGACGGAGAAAAACTGTTTTTT
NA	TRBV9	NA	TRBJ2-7	CASSVLAGLNYEQYF	TGTGCCAGCAGCGTATTGGCGGGACTCAACTACGAGCAGTACTTC
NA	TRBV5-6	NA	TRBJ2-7	CASRYDKYEQYF	TGTGCCAGCAGATACGACAAGTACGAGCAGTACTTC
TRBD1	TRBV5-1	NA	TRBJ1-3	CASSSRTGGGNTIYF	TGCGCCAGCAGCTCCCGGACAGGGGGAGGAAACACCATATATTTT
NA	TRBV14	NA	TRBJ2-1	CASSQDRGGEQFF	TGTGCCAGCAGCCAAGACAGGGGCGGGGAGCAGTTCTTC
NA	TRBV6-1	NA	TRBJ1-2	CASSGGRGAGGYTF	TGTGCCAGCAGTGGGGGTCGAGGGGCGGGCGGCTACACCTTC